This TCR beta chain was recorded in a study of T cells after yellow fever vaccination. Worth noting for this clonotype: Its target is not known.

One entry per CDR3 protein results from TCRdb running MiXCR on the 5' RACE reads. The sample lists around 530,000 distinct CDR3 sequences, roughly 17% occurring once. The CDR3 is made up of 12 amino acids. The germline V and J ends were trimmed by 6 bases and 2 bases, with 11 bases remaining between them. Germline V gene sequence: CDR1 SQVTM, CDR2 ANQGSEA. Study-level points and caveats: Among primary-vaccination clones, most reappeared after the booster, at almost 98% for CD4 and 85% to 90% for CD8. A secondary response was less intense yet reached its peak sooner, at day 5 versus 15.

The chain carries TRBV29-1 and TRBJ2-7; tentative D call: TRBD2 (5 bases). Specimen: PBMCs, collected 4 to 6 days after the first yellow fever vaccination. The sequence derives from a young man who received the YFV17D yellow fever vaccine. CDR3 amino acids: CSVGGRAYEQYF. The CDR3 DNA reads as TGCAGCGTAGGAGGAAGGGCCTACGAGCAGTACTTC.